This is a list of T cell receptor beta chains from one sample in a study of cytomegalovirus exposure and HLA in healthy donors. Clones were read by immunoSEQ multiplex PCR, and TCRdb kept only the in-frame ones, dropping some. The data hold 300,000 to 450,000 clones, with roughly 85% observed a single time. The sample was PBMCs. The receptors were gathered from a woman younger than 35 in good health and CMV-seronegative. Both conserved end residues are part of each CDR3. D genes are given only for firm matches. Expanded clones get a size class; other rows say once, few or many, or leave the size out.

TGTGCCAGCAGTTACACCGGGACAGGGGGTTATGAGCAGTACTTC,CASSYTGTGGYEQYF,TRBD1,TRBV28,-,TRBJ2-7
TGTGCCAGCAGCGTTAGCGGGAGCCACCACAATGAGCAGTTCTTC,CASSVSGSHHNEQFF,TRBD2,TRBV9,once,TRBJ2-1
TGTGCCAGCAGCTTATGGACTCTACGGACTGGATCACCCCTCCACTTT,CASSLWTLRTGSPLHF,-,TRBV7-8,-,TRBJ1-6
TGTGCCAGCAGCCAAGTATCCAAGGAGGGGGAGCTGTTTTTT,CASSQVSKEGELFF,-,TRBV4-2,-,TRBJ2-2
TGTGCCAGCAGTTTGTCGGACTTCGCCCGGGATACGCAGTATTTT,CASSLSDFARDTQYF,-,TRBV28,-,TRBJ2-3
TGTGCCAGCAGTTTAGGGTTGCGGGGGAGGGGCGGCTATGGCTACACCTTC,CASSLGLRGRGGYGYTF,-,TRBV28,-,TRBJ1-2
TGCGCCAGCAGCCCGGATCAGGGTGCGGGGGAGCAGTACTTC,CASSPDQGAGEQYF,-,TRBV5-1,few,TRBJ2-7
TGCGCCAGCAGCCCATCGTTAGGTAGCGGGATGATGATCACAGATACGCAGTATTTT,CASSPSLGSGMMITDTQYF,TRBD2,TRBV5-1,-,TRBJ2-3
TGTGCCAGCAGTCCGGGGGGGTATCAGCCCCAGCATTTT,CASSPGGYQPQHF,-,TRBV7-3,-,TRBJ1-5
TGTGCCAGCAGTTACTTAGGCAGTGCCGGGGGTGAAAAACTGTTTTTT,CASSYLGSAGGEKLFF,-,TRBV6-5,-,TRBJ1-4
TGTGCCAGCAGCTTGGATGGCAAGGAGCAGTACTTC,CASSLDGKEQYF,-,TRBV5-4,-,TRBJ2-7
TGTGCCAGCTTCATGGGGGAGCTGTTTTTT,CASFMGELFF,-,TRBV6-6,-,TRBJ2-2
TGTGCCTGGACTGACAGAGACTATGGCTACACCTTC,CAWTDRDYGYTF,-,TRBV30,-,TRBJ1-2
TGTGCCAGCAGCCAAGTCGGCGGTAGCACAGATACGCAGTATTTT,CASSQVGGSTDTQYF,-,TRBV4-2,-,TRBJ2-3